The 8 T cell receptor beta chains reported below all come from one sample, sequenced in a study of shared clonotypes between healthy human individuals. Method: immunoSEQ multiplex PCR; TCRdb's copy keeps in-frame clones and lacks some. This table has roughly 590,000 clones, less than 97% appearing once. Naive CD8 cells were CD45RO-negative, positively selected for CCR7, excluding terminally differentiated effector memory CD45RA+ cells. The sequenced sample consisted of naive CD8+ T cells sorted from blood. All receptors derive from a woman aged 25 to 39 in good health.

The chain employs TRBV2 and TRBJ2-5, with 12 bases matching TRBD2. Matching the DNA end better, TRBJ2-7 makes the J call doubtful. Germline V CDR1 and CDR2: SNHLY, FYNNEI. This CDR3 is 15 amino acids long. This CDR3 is CASRRLAGDSYEQYF. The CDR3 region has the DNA TGTGCCAGCAGGCGACTAGCGGGAGACTCCTACGAGCAGTACTTC.

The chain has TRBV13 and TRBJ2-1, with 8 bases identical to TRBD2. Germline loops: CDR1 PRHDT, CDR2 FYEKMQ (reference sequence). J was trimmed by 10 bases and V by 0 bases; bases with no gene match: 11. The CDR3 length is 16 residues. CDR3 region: CASSLGSGLGFWEQFF. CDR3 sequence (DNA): TGTGCCAGCAGCTTAGGTTCGGGACTAGGTTTCTGGGAGCAGTTCTTC.

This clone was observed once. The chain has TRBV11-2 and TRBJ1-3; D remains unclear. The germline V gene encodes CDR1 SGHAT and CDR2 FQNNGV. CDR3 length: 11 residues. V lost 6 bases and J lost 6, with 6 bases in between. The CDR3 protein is CASSGSNTIYF. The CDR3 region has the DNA TGTGCCAGCAGTGGATCAAACACCATATATTTT.

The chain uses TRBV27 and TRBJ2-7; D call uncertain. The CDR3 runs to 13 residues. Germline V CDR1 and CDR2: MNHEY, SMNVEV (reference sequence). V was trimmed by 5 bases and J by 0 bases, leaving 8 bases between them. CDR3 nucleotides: TGTGCCAGCAGTAGGACGGTCTCCTACGAGCAGTACTTC. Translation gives CASSRTVSYEQYF.

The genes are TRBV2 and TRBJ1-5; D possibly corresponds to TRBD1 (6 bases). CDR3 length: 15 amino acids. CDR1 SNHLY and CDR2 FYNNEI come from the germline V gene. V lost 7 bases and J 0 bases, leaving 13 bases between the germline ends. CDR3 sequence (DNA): TGTGCCAGCAAGAAGTGGACAGATAGCAATCAGCCCCAGCATTTT. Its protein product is CASKKWTDSNQPQHF.

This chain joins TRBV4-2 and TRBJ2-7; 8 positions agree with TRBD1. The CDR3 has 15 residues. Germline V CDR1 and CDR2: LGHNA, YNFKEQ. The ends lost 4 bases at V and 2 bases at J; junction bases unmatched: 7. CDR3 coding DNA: TGTGCCAGCAGCCCGGGGACAGGCAGGCCCTACGAGCAGTACTTC. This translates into CASSPGTGRPYEQYF.

CDR3 sequence: CASTPSGRGWHEQFF. The CDR3, as DNA: TGTGCCAGCACCCCAAGCGGGAGGGGTTGGCATGAGCAGTTCTTC. The V and J genes are TRBV27 and TRBJ2-1; 10 bases match TRBD2. CDR1 is MNHEY and CDR2 is SMNVEV in the germline V gene (reference sequence). V gave up 7 bases and J gave up 8 bases; unmatched junction bases: 11. The CDR3 has 15 residues.

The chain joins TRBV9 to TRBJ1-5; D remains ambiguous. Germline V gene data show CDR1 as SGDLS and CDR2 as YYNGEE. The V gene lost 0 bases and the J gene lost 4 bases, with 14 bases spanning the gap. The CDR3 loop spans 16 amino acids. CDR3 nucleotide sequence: TGTGCCAGCAGCGTAGTGGGATCCTTACGGAATCAGCCCCAGCATTTT. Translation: CASSVVGSLRNQPQHF.